Described below is a single T cell receptor (beta chain) sequence and its context. This CDR3 has 14 residues. V dropped 8 bases and J dropped 5; count of bases not matched to a gene: 7. Germline V lookup: CDR1 MDHEN, CDR2 SYDVKM. TCRdb reprocessed the 5' RACE reads with MiXCR, giving one entry per CDR3 protein. Of approximately 240,000 distinct CDR3 sequences in the sample, about 24% are singletons; the top ten hold more than 0.6%. This sample was taken from a study of CD8 T cells in ankylosing spondylitis. This receptor was identified in a male donor with ankylosing spondylitis or in good health (not recorded which). Sequencing was performed on blood, either unsorted or a sorted T cell fraction (not recorded which). This sequence joins TRBV28 and TRBJ2-1; 9 positions agree with TRBD2. This CDR3 is CASLKTSGNNEQFF. Here the CDR3 DNA reads TGTGCCAGCCTCAAGACTAGCGGTAACAATGAGCAGTTCTTC.